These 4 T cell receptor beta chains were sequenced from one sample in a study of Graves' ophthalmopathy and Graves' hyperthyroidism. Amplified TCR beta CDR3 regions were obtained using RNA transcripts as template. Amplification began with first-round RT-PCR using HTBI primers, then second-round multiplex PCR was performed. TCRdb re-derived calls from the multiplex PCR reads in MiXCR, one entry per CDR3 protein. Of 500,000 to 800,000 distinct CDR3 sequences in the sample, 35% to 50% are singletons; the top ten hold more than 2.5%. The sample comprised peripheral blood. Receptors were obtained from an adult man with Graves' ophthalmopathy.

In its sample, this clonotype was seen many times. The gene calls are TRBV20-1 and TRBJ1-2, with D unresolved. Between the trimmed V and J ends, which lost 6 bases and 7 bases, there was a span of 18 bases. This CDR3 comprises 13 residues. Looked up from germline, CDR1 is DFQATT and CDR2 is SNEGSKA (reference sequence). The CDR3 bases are TGCAGTGCCCGCCCCCAGAAGCTAGGTGGCTACACCTTC. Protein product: CSARPQKLGGYTF.

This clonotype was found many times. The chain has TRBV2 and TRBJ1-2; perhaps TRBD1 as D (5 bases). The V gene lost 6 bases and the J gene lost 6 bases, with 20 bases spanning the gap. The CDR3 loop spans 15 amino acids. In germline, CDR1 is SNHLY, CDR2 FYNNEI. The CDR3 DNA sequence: TGTGCCAGCAGCCAGGTTGCGGGTCAGGGACATGGCTACACCTTC. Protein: CASSQVAGQGHGYTF.

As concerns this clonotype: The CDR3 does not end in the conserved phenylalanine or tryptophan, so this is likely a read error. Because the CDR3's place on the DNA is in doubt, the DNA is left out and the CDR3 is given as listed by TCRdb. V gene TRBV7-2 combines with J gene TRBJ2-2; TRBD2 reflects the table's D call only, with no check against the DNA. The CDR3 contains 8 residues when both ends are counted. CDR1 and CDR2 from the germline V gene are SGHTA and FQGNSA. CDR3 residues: CASSGGGG.

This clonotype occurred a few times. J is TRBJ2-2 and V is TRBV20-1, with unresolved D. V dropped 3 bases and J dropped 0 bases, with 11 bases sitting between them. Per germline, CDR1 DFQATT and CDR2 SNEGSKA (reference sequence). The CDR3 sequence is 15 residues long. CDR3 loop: CSARDHQTNTGELFF. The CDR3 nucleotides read TGCAGTGCTAGGGATCACCAAACGAACACCGGGGAGCTGTTTTTT.